This T cell receptor beta chain was sequenced during a study of T cells in localized non-small cell lung cancer. General observations from the study: A median of about 52 clones ranked among the top 100 in tumor appeared in adjacent lung.

Note on this clone: Antigen: not known.

The germline gives CDR1 MNHEY, CDR2 SVGAGI. CDR3 length: 14 amino acids. The ends lost 6 bases at V and 5 bases at J; junction bases unmatched: 8. TCRdb's copy holds only in-frame clones and misses some; the assay was immunoSEQ multiplex PCR. Among nearly 15,000 clones, 85% to 90% were seen once, and the ten largest hold 4.2%. The V gene is TRBV6-5, the J gene TRBJ1-1; 8 bases align to TRBD1. This TCR was sampled from a woman aged 40-69 years with stage I lung adenocarcinoma. The sample consisted of peripheral blood, taken before any cancer treatment. CDR3 sequence: CASSDRGGGTEAFF. CDR3 in DNA: TGTGCCAGCAGCGACAGGGGAGGGGGAACTGAAGCTTTCTTT.